The TCR beta chain under discussion was sequenced for a study of vaccination effects on CD4 cells after COVID-19. Broader study findings: Late post-vaccination samples showed marked contraction of infection- and vaccine-induced clones.

Repertoires were generated with immunoSEQ multiplex PCR, while TCRdb's copy carries only in-frame clones and drops some. The table shows 70,000 to 85,000 clones, with around 81% occurring only once. This clone has only a few counts. Its antigen is unidentified. CD4+ T cells specific for antigen were expanded with viral peptide pools by the ViraFEST assay before sequencing. When around nine days of culture had elapsed, CD4+ T cells were isolated. BNT162b2 vaccine or mRNA-1273 vaccine was given to participants in two doses. CDR1 SGHTS and CDR2 YDEGEE come from the germline V gene. Trimming stripped 2 bases from V and 1 base from J, with 3 bases between. The CDR3 has 13 amino acids.

The clonotype was recovered from a human donor who received a COVID-19 vaccine. This specimen consisted of CD4+ T cells from PBMCs cultured with HCoV-229E spike peptides, obtained after COVID-19 vaccination. V and J are TRBV5-8 and TRBJ2-2; D is uncertain. The CDR3 DNA sequence: TGTGCCAGCAGCTTACTGAACACCGGGGAGCTGTTTTTT. This gives the protein CASSLLNTGELFF.